This is a list of T cell receptor beta chains from one sample in a study of cytomegalovirus exposure and HLA in healthy donors. Sequencing used immunoSEQ multiplex PCR; TCRdb keeps in-frame clones, though not all of them. The table has 120,000 or so clones, roughly 80% seen once. Sample: PBMCs. The source of these receptors is a man aged 25-40 years in good health and CMV-seronegative. Both conserved end residues are part of each CDR3. The order of the fields is clone size, J gene, V gene, D gene, CDR3 DNA, CDR3 protein. D genes are given only for firm matches. A clone size is listed for some rows: how often the clone was seen (once, few, many), or a class if it is expanded.

- TRBJ1-2 TRBV4-1 - TGCGCCAGCAGCCAAGAACAGGGAAGTAACTATGGCTACACCTTC CASSQEQGSNYGYTF
few TRBJ1-6 TRBV10-2 - TGCGCCAGCAGCGGCCAAGGGGCTAATAATTCACCCCTCCACTTT CASSGQGANNSPLHF
- TRBJ2-1 TRBV4-1 TRBD2 TGCGCCAGCGGTCGGGGGGGCCTGGGGGGTGAGCAGTTCTTC CASGRGGLGGEQFF
once TRBJ2-1 TRBV11-2 - TGTGCCAGCAGCTTAGCGGCAGGGCCCCCAATAAATGAGCAGTTCTTC CASSLAAGPPINEQFF
once TRBJ2-7 TRBV5-1 - TGCGCCAGCAGCTTGTCGGTCCTCAGAGGGTACGAGCAGTACTTC CASSLSVLRGYEQYF
- TRBJ1-1 TRBV18 - TGTGCCAGCTCCCTGACATCAAACACTGAAGCTTTCTTT CASSLTSNTEAFF
- TRBJ2-5 TRBV6-4 TRBD2 TGTGCCAGCAGCTCCGGGACTAGCGGGGGACAAGAGACCCAGTACTTC CASSSGTSGGQETQYF
- TRBJ2-1 TRBV9 TRBD2 TGTGCCAGCAGACCGGGAGGGGGAGGCGACTACAATGAGCAGTTCTTC CASRPGGGGDYNEQFF
- TRBJ2-7 TRBV6-5 - TGTGCCAGCAGCCCAACTAGGGCCTACGAGCAGTACTTC CASSPTRAYEQYF
once TRBJ2-7 TRBV7-9 - TGTGCCAGCAGTTTAATCGAGGGTCTTTACGAGCAGTACTTC CASSLIEGLYEQYF
- TRBJ1-2 TRBV6-6 TRBD1 TGTGCCAGCAGCTCACGGACAGGACTGAACTATGGCTACACCTTC CASSSRTGLNYGYTF
- TRBJ2-7 TRBV7-8 - TGTGCCAGCAGCCAGGCGACAGGGACTTGGTCCTACGAGCAGTACTTC CASSQATGTWSYEQYF
- TRBJ1-5 TRBV7-9 - TGTGCCAGCAGCTTAGAATCAAATCAGCCCCAGCATTTT CASSLESNQPQHF
few TRBJ2-7 TRBV7-9 - TGTGCCAGCAGCCCCCGTCTCGGCGAGCAGTACTTC CASSPRLGEQYF
- TRBJ1-5 TRBV19 TRBD1 TGTGCCAGTAGTATTTTGAACAGGGGCCATCAGCCCCAGCATTTT CASSILNRGHQPQHF
- TRBJ1-6 TRBV21-1 - TGTGCCAGCAGCAAAGCGGGAGGGGACAAGGGGGATCCGGCCCTCCACTTT CASSKAGGDKGDPALHF
- TRBJ2-7 TRBV2 TRBD1 TGTGCCTGTCGGACAGGGCAGTTGGAGCAGTACTTC CACRTGQLEQYF
few TRBJ1-2 TRBV14 - TGTGCCAGCAGCCAACAGGGTTACAACTATGGCTACACCTTC CASSQQGYNYGYTF
- TRBJ1-2 TRBV6-1 - TGTGCCAGCAATATAGGATTGGGGGGTCACTATGGCTACACCTTC CASNIGLGGHYGYTF
- TRBJ2-7 TRBV29-1 TRBD1 TGCAGCGTCCGACAGGGTTCCCACGAGCAGTACTTC CSVRQGSHEQYF
- TRBJ1-1 TRBV21-1 - TGTGCCAGCAGCAAAGACAGGGGGCACACTGAAGCTTTCTTT CASSKDRGHTEAFF
- TRBJ2-7 TRBV7-7 - TGTGCCAGCAGCCCTCGGGAGAACTACGAGCAGTACTTC CASSPRENYEQYF
- TRBJ2-1 TRBV6-5 TRBD2 TGTGCCAGCAGTGGGGGGGACTCCTACAATGAGCAGTTCTTC CASSGGDSYNEQFF
- TRBJ1-6 TRBV7-2 TRBD1 TGTGCCAGCAGCTTAGCCATCCAGGGACAGGGTCGGCTATTT CASSLAIQGQGRLF
- TRBJ1-1 TRBV10-3 - TGTGCCATCCGCATTACGGACACTGAAGCTTTCTTT CAIRITDTEAFF
once TRBJ2-1 TRBV28 TRBD2 TGTGCCAGCCTAGCGGGGAGCTCCTACAATGAGCAGTTCTTC CASLAGSSYNEQFF
- TRBJ1-1 TRBV28 - TGTGCCAGCACGAGCAGGGACACTGAAGCTTTCTTT CASTSRDTEAFF
- TRBJ2-3 TRBV18 TRBD2 TGTGCCAGCTCACCACCGACTGCGGGGGGGCCGAGGGATACGCAGTATTTT CASSPPTAGGPRDTQYF
- TRBJ2-3 TRBV7-2 TRBD2 TGTGCCAGCAGCTTCTTAACTAGCGGAGGTCGCACAGATACGCAGTATTTT CASSFLTSGGRTDTQYF
few TRBJ1-4 TRBV19 TRBD1 TGTGCCAGTAAGAGGGACAGTCAAATTGAAAAACTGTTTTTT CASKRDSQIEKLFF
- TRBJ2-7 TRBV4-1 - TGCGCCAGCAGCCAAGATGTCGGAGGGGGCCGAATCGAGCAGTACTTC CASSQDVGGGRIEQYF
- TRBJ1-1 TRBV2 - TGTGCCAGCAGCGTAGCGACACCTAACACTGAAGCTTTCTTT CASSVATPNTEAFF
once TRBJ2-7 TRBV13 - TGTGCCAGCAGCTTATTTGACAGTCTTTTCTACGAGCAGTACTTC CASSLFDSLFYEQYF
- TRBJ1-2 TRBV19 TRBD1 TGTGCCAGTAGTGACGGGACAGGGGGCGCCGATGGCTACACCTTC CASSDGTGGADGYTF
- TRBJ2-7 TRBV5-1 - TGCGCCAGCAGCCAGGACAGAGAGTACGAGCAGTACTTC CASSQDREYEQYF
- TRBJ1-1 TRBV5-1 TRBD1 TGCGCCAGCAGACCGGACAGGCGGGTAAACACTGAAGCTTTCTTT CASRPDRRVNTEAFF
- TRBJ1-6 TRBV5-1 TRBD1 TGCGCCAGCAGCTTGGAGGAGGGGGCGAGTTCACCCCTCCACTTT CASSLEEGASSPLHF
- TRBJ2-5 TRBV29-1 - TGCAGCGTTGATCAGGGGAACCAAGAGACCCAGTACTTC CSVDQGNQETQYF
- TRBJ2-1 TRBV2 - TGTGCCAGCAGTGACTGGCTTGGTGAGCAGTTCTTC CASSDWLGEQFF
few TRBJ2-3 TRBV29-1 - TGCAGCGTTGAGAAGGGGATCCCCTCAGATACGCAGTATTTT CSVEKGIPSDTQYF
- TRBJ1-6 TRBV19 TRBD1 TGTGCCAGTAGTACCGGGACAGGGGAAGGTTCACCCCTCCACTTT CASSTGTGEGSPLHF
- TRBJ2-1 TRBV7-9 TRBD2 TGTGCCAGCAACCAAAAGGGACTAGCGGGGAGGAATGAGCAGTTCTTC CASNQKGLAGRNEQFF
few TRBJ2-1 TRBV7-9 TRBD1 TGTGCCAGCAGCTTAACGACAGGGGGCACGGTCAATGAGCAGTTCTTC CASSLTTGGTVNEQFF
few TRBJ1-2 TRBV7-2 - TGTGCCAGCAGCTTAGTCATCCCAGGGAACTATGGCTACACCTTC CASSLVIPGNYGYTF
- TRBJ1-6 TRBV28 TRBD1 TGTGCCAGCGGATCCCCGGGACAGCCGGGTTCACCCCTCCACTTT CASGSPGQPGSPLHF
- TRBJ1-1 TRBV5-1 - TGCGCCAGCAGCTTGGGAACTAAAACCACTGAAGCTTTCTTT CASSLGTKTTEAFF
- TRBJ2-3 TRBV7-6 TRBD2 TGTGCCAGCAGCTTATGGGGCGGGGGGAGCACAGATACGCAGTATTTT CASSLWGGGSTDTQYF
- TRBJ2-7 TRBV9 - TGTGCCAGCAGCACCTCGGACGGGAGTTACTACGAGCAGTACTTC CASSTSDGSYYEQYF
- TRBJ1-5 TRBV29-1 TRBD1 TGCAGCGTCAACGGACAGGGCAATCAGCCCCAGCATTTT CSVNGQGNQPQHF
- TRBJ2-7 TRBV27 TRBD1 TGTGCCAGCAGTGGAGTCACCGGGACAGGGGTGTACGAGCAGTACTTC CASSGVTGTGVYEQYF